These 4 T cell receptor beta chains share one sample of origin, sequenced in a study of blood T cell repertoires in COVID-19 (dated by TCRdb to about 2020). The library was obtained by the immunoSEQ multiplex PCR assay. TCRdb retrieved this table from immuneACCESS and kept in-frame rearrangements only. Not all clones are present; in checked studies, unresolved V genes account for under half, and no reason is known for the remainder. This sample lists some 56,000 clones; roughly 86% were detected once. 20% to 25% of the sample is in the top ten clones. Sequencing was carried out using peripheral blood. The source is a woman older than 75 with acute or convalescent COVID-19.

The chain has TRBV4-2 and TRBJ2-5; D unclear. This CDR3 is 15 amino acids long. In germline, CDR1 is LGHNA, CDR2 YNFKEQ. Trimming took off 0 bases at V and 5 bases at J, with 13 bases between the two ends. CDR3 DNA sequence: TGTGCCAGCAGCCAAGATGTGCCCCGAAGCGAGACCCAGTACTTC. As protein: CASSQDVPRSETQYF.

The rearrangement links TRBV5-1 to TRBJ2-5; 12 bases agree with TRBD2. Germline CDR1 SGHRS, CDR2 YFSETQ. The CDR3 spans 16 residues. V was clipped by 0 bases and J by 5 bases; unmatched bases: 5. The CDR3 DNA follows: TGCGCCAGCAGCTTGGCGCTAGCGGGGGGGTCGGAGACCCAGTACTTC. Its protein is CASSLALAGGSETQYF. Filled out from reference TRBV5-1 and TRBJ2-5, the complete variable domain reads KAGVTQTPRYLIKTRGQQVTLSCSPISGHRSVSWYQQTPGQGLQFLFEYFSETQRNKGNFPGRFSGRQFSNSRSEMNVSTLELGDSALYLCASSLALAGGSETQYFGPGTRLLVL.

CDR3 region: CASSMRDRGAGQPQHF. The CDR3 DNA is TGTGCCAGCAGCATGCGGGACAGGGGCGCCGGCCAGCCCCAGCATTTT. This chain joins TRBV3-1 (or the pseudogene TRBV3-2) and TRBJ1-5; 10 nucleotides line up with TRBD1. This CDR3 region has 16 residues. In germline, CDR1 is LGHDT, CDR2 YNNKEL (reference sequence). The trim removed 5 bases at V and 7 bases at J, leaving 11 bases unmatched.

The V call is TRBV15, the J call TRBJ2-1; tentatively, D is TRBD1 (5 bases). The CDR3 consists of 15 residues. CDR1 is LNHNV, CDR2 YYDKDF, per germline (reference sequence). Trimming shortened V by 3 bases and J by 1 base, and 10 bases separated the two germline ends. The CDR3 loop is CATSSQGVSYNEQFF. The DNA of the CDR3 is TGTGCCACCAGCAGCCAAGGGGTATCCTACAATGAGCAGTTCTTC.